This T cell receptor (beta chain) was sequenced during a study of response to subunit inactivated influenza vaccine. General study findings and limits: It was suggested by the authors that few new T cells are recruited by each seasonal influenza vaccination.

TCRdb independently ran MiXCR on the RT-PCR reads; one entry per CDR3 protein. In the table there are approximately 520,000 distinct CDR3 sequences, about 25% of which are singletons. This CDR3 comprises 15 residues. A word on this clonotype: Its antigen is not identified. Relative to the germline gene, one junction end is altered; a read error may explain this.

Here the sequenced sample was CD4+ T cells sorted from PBMCs, taken around 5 days after vaccination. The gene calls are TRBV12-3 or TRBV12-4 and TRBJ2-3; D is ambiguous. The sequence derives from a man between 50 and 59 years old who received an inactivated influenza vaccine. The CDR3 DNA sequence: TGTGCCAGCAGTTTATATGGCCTAGTCACAGATATGCAGTATTTT. Its translation: CASSLYGLVTDMQYF.